Below, 9 T cell receptor beta chains from the same sample are listed, as sequenced in a study of early stage breast cancer tumors. TCRdb keeps only in-frame clones here, not all; method: immunoSEQ multiplex PCR. The data show around 9,000 clones, about two thirds seen once. Specimen: normal breast tissue next to the tumor. The receptors shown here come from a person aged 55-75 years with breast cancer.

The V and J genes are TRBV10-3 and TRBJ2-2; 8 nucleotides match TRBD2. There are 15 residues in the CDR3. Trimming took 4 bases from V and 2 from J; bases not matched to a gene: 3. Germline V CDR1 and CDR2: ENHRY, SYGVKD. As DNA, the CDR3 is TGTGCCATCAGTGCAAGCGGGGGAAACACCGGGGAGCTGTTTTTT. It translates to CAISASGGNTGELFF.

V gene TRBV28 combines with J gene TRBJ2-1, with 12 bases matching TRBD2. Germline CDR1 and CDR2: MDHEN and SYDVKM. The junction had 14 bases not matched to a gene; V was cut back by 7 bases and J by 1 base. This CDR3 has 19 amino acids. The CDR3 is CASTPLTSGRFRSYNEQFF. In nucleotides, the CDR3 is TGTGCCAGCACCCCCCTGACTAGCGGGAGATTTAGATCCTACAATGAGCAGTTCTTC.

This chain links TRBV29-1 with TRBJ1-1; 9 positions agree with TRBD1. Germline assignment: CDR1 SQVTM and CDR2 ANQGSEA. J lost 0 bases, V lost 3 bases, and 5 bases had no gene match. This CDR3 is 15 amino acids long. CDR3 sequence (DNA): TGCAGCGTTGATGACAGGGGGAGCATGAACACTGAAGCTTTCTTT. This translates into CSVDDRGSMNTEAFF.

The gene calls are TRBV18 and TRBJ1-4; the D gene is possibly TRBD1 (5 bases). The germline V gene encodes CDR1 KGHSH and CDR2 LQKENI. The CDR3 consists of 14 residues. Deletions cut 4 bases from V and 8 bases from J, with 14 bases between. The CDR3 sequence is CASSQSQGGEKLFF. The CDR3 DNA reads as TGTGCCAGCTCACAGTCTCAGGGTGGAGAAAAACTGTTTTTT.

The V and J genes are TRBV2 and TRBJ2-7, with D tentatively TRBD2 (5 bases). This CDR3 comprises 13 residues. Germline assignment: CDR1 SNHLY and CDR2 FYNNEI. The V and J ends lost 6 bases and 6 bases respectively, with 15 bases between them. CDR3 protein: CASSRDPKGEQYF. The CDR3 bases are TGTGCCAGCAGCCGGGATCCCAAAGGCGAGCAGTACTTC.

The CDR3 protein is CASSSSQGRREETQYF. In nucleotides, the CDR3 is TGTGCCAGCAGCAGCTCACAGGGGAGGCGGGAAGAGACCCAGTACTTC. The J gene is TRBJ2-5, the V gene TRBV5-6; D might be TRBD1 (7 bases). The CDR3 sequence is 16 residues long. Germline CDR1 is SGHDT and CDR2 is YYEEEE. V was clipped by 4 bases and J by 3 bases, with 19 bases between them.

The chain combines TRBV4-1 with TRBJ1-5; D is unresolved. Per the germline V gene, CDR1 is MGHRA and CDR2 is YSYEKL. The V end lost 0 bases, the J end lost 7 bases, and 13 bases lay between the germline ends. The CDR3 runs to 15 residues. CDR3 loop: CASSQESLAGQPQHF. In DNA form, the CDR3 reads TGCGCCAGCAGCCAAGAGAGTCTGGCGGGGCAGCCCCAGCATTTT.

This clone has a handful of counts. The rearrangement uses TRBV11-3 and TRBJ2-5, with a possible D match to TRBD1 (5 bases). The CDR3 spans 16 residues. Germline CDR1 and CDR2: SGHNT and YENEEA. The germline V and J ends were trimmed by 5 bases and 5 bases, with 21 bases remaining between them. Written as DNA, the CDR3 is TGTGCCAGCAGCCCCGGCATGGGCAGGGTTGAGGAGACCCAGTACTTC. It encodes CASSPGMGRVEETQYF.

This clone occurred a few times. This chain joins TRBV28 and TRBJ2-5; D is unclear. The germline gives CDR1 MDHEN, CDR2 SYDVKM. This CDR3 has 10 amino acids. The ends were cut back, 6 bases at V and 5 bases at J, with 4 bases in the middle. CDR3 sequence reads: CASSLETQYF. The CDR3 DNA follows: TGTGCCAGCAGCTTGGAGACCCAGTACTTC.